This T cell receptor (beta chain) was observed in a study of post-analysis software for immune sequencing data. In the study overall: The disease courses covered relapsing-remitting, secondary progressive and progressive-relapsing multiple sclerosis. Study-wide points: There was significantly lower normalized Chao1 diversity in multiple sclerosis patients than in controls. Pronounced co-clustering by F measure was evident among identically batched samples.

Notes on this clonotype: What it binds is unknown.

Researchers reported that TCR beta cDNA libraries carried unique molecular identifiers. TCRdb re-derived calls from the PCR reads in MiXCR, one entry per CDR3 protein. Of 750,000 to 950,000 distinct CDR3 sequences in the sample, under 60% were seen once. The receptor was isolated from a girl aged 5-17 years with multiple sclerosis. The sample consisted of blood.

The CDR3 DNA follows: TGTGCCAGCAGCTCGGGACTAGATGGCGGTGAGCAGTTCTTC. Translation gives CASSSGLDGGEQFF. V usage is TRBV6-2 or TRBV6-3 and J usage is TRBJ2-1; the match to TRBD2 covers 8 bases. The V gene end was trimmed by 6 bases and the J gene end by 9 bases; junction bases not matched to a gene: 10. The V gene's germline CDR1 is MNHEY and CDR2 SVGEGT. This CDR3 contains 14 residues.